These 30 T cell receptor beta chains originate from one sample sequenced in a study of human T cells and chemical hapten exposure. TCRdb re-analysed the RACE reads in MiXCR, keeping a single row per CDR3 protein. Among roughly 190,000 distinct CDR3 sequences listed, around 20% were seen once. Time point in this sample: patch test 1, 2 weeks after DPC sensitization. As for treatment: therapeutic diphenylcyclopropenone sensitization with weekly scalp DPC. The starting material was whole blood, obtained in connection with sensitization to the hapten diphenylcyclopropenone (DPC). The receptors derive from a woman aged 45-65 years with alopecia areata. Some clones in this sample may be carry-over from other donors' samples.

This clonotype has a single count. The V call is TRBV7-9, the J call TRBJ2-3; no definite D call. In germline, CDR1 is SEHNR, CDR2 FQNEAQ (reference sequence). The CDR3 runs to 13 residues. Trimming cost V 5 bases and J 6 bases, with 12 bases left between them. CDR3 in amino acids: CASSRTTSDTQYF. In DNA, the CDR3 is TGTGCCAGCAGCCGAACCACTTCCGATACGCAGTATTTT.

This clonotype turned up a few times. The V gene is TRBV12-3 or TRBV12-4, the J gene TRBJ1-2, with a tentative D call TRBD1 (6 bases). The CDR3 length is 12 residues. Trimming pared 4 bases from V and 3 bases from J, leaving 6 bases between. Here the CDR3 reads CASSWTDYGYTF. For the CDR3, the DNA is TGTGCCAGCAGTTGGACAGACTATGGCTACACCTTC.

The chain combines TRBV29-1 with TRBJ1-1, with a possible D match to TRBD1 (5 bases). Germline CDR1 SQVTM, CDR2 ANQGSEA. The germline V and J ends were trimmed by 1 base and 5 bases, with 11 bases remaining between them. CDR3 length equals 13 residues. The DNA for the CDR3 is TGCAGCGTTGAAGGTAGGGGAAAAACTGAAGCTTTCTTT. This sequence encodes CSVEGRGKTEAFF.

The chain has TRBV7-8 and TRBJ2-3, with D tentatively TRBD2 (5 bases). V was shortened by 7 bases and J by 4 bases, with 15 bases between the two germline ends. This CDR3 spans 14 amino acids. The germline gives CDR1 SGHVS, CDR2 FQNEAQ. The CDR3 is CASMLRRVADTQYF. Written as DNA, the CDR3 is TGTGCCAGCATGTTAAGGCGGGTGGCAGATACGCAGTATTTT.

In this sample, this clonotype turned up many times. The CDR3 DNA follows: TGTGCCAGCAGTTTTTGGGTCTACGAGCAGTACTTC. Translated: CASSFWVYEQYF. The chain uses TRBV12-3 or TRBV12-4 and TRBJ2-7; D is unclear. The germline V and J ends were trimmed by 3 bases and 3 bases, with 6 bases remaining between them. The CDR3 is 12 residues long.

This clonotype showed up many times. The genes are TRBV11-2 and TRBJ2-7, with a weak D call TRBD2 (6 bases). CDR3 length equals 16 residues. The germline V gene encodes CDR1 SGHAT and CDR2 FQNNGV. The V and J ends lost 4 bases and 3 bases respectively, with 19 bases between them. The CDR3 protein is CASSSGTRPSYYEQYF. The CDR3 DNA reads as TGTGCCAGCAGCTCAGGGACTCGACCCTCGTACTACGAGCAGTACTTC.

This clonotype came up a few times. The chain recombines TRBV13 with TRBJ2-1, with D uncertain. This CDR3 contains 15 residues. CDR1 and CDR2 (germline): PRHDT, FYEKMQ (reference sequence). The V end was cut by 5 bases, the J end by 1 base, with 12 bases between. As DNA, the CDR3 is TGTGCCAGCAGCCCCCGTGCCGGTTCCTACAATGAGCAGTTCTTC. Amino acid sequence: CASSPRAGSYNEQFF.

The chain employs TRBV7-2 and TRBJ2-1, with D perhaps TRBD2 (5 bases). Germline CDR1 is SGHTA and CDR2 is FQGNSA. Between the trimmed V and J ends, which lost 2 bases and 1 base, there was a span of 6 bases. CDR3 length: 14 residues. In DNA form, the CDR3 reads TGTGCCAGCAGCTTAAAGCGGTCCTACAATGAGCAGTTCTTC. This encodes CASSLKRSYNEQFF.

This clonotype was counted between two and nine times. The CDR3 DNA reads TGCGCCAGCAGCTTGGGGACAGACACTGAAGCTTTCTTT. Translated: CASSLGTDTEAFF. The chain uses TRBV5-1 and TRBJ1-1, with D possibly matching TRBD1 (6 bases). V dropped 0 bases and J dropped 3 bases, with 6 bases sitting between them. In germline, CDR1 is SGHRS, CDR2 YFSETQ. This CDR3 is 13 amino acids long.

This clonotype was counted only a few times. This chain joins TRBV20-1 and TRBJ1-1; D is undetermined. The CDR3 loop spans 13 amino acids. CDR1 DFQATT and CDR2 SNEGSKA come from the germline V gene (reference sequence). The ends were cut back, 5 bases at V and 4 bases at J, with 14 bases in the middle. The CDR3 sequence is CSAEDGMSTEAFF. The CDR3 DNA reads as TGCAGTGCTGAAGACGGAATGAGCACTGAAGCTTTCTTT.

The V and J genes are TRBV18 and TRBJ2-4; 8 positions match TRBD2. The V and J ends lost 6 bases and 1 base, in that order; junction bases with no gene match: 8. The CDR3 has 16 residues. Germline CDR1 is KGHSH and CDR2 is LQKENI. As DNA, the CDR3 is TGTGCCAGCTCTTCGGGAGGGGCCTGGGCCAAAAACATTCAGTACTTC. Amino acids: CASSSGGAWAKNIQYF.

This clonotype was counted between two and nine times. The V call is TRBV10-3, the J call TRBJ1-6, with 8 nucleotides matching TRBD1. V trimming: 8 bases; J trimming: 6 bases; junction bases outside the gene matches: 3. Germline lookup yields CDR1 ENHRY and CDR2 SYGVKD. The CDR3 is 13 residues long. CDR3 DNA: TGTGCCATCGGCAGGGGGCTTAATTCACCCCTCCACTTT. This gives the protein CAIGRGLNSPLHF.

This clonotype was recorded a few times. The V call is TRBV5-5, the J call TRBJ2-3; 8 bases map to TRBD1. This CDR3 is built from 15 residues. Germline-derived CDR1 and CDR2 are SGHKS and YYEKEE (reference sequence). The V and J ends lost 4 bases and 6 bases, in that order; junction bases with no gene match: 10. The CDR3 coding sequence is TGTGCCAGCAGCATCAGGGGGCGCTTATCGGATACGCAGTATTTT. Translation gives CASSIRGRLSDTQYF.

The chain couples TRBV20-1 to TRBJ2-1, with no clear D. Per germline, CDR1 DFQATT and CDR2 SNEGSKA (reference sequence). Trimming took off 6 bases at V and 7 bases at J, with 10 bases between the two ends. This CDR3 is 11 amino acids long. Here the CDR3 reads CSAKFWNEQFF. CDR3 in DNA: TGCAGTGCGAAATTTTGGAATGAGCAGTTCTTC.

The gene calls are TRBV19 and TRBJ2-1; TRBD1 aligns across 11 bases. V lost 4 bases and J lost 8; bases outside the gene matches: 7. This CDR3 has 15 amino acids. CDR1 and CDR2 (germline): LNHDA, SQIVND (reference sequence). Here the CDR3 reads CASSTGTGGSYEQFF. The CDR3 DNA reads TGTGCCAGTAGTACCGGGACAGGGGGATCATATGAGCAGTTCTTC.

This clonotype was detected a few times. The J gene is TRBJ1-1, the V gene TRBV28; unclear D gene. The CDR3 runs 14 residues. From germline, CDR1 is MDHEN and CDR2 SYDVKM. V was shortened by 3 bases and J by 1 base, with 9 bases between the two germline ends. CDR3 protein: CASSFTPRNTEAFF. For the CDR3, the DNA is TGTGCCAGCAGTTTTACCCCCAGGAACACTGAAGCTTTCTTT. The entire variable domain, with the rest obtained from reference TRBV28 and TRBJ1-1, is as follows: DVKVTQSSRYLVKRTGEKVFLECVQDMDHENMFWYRQDPGLGLRLIYFSYDVKMKEKGDIPEGYSVSREKKERFSLILESASTNQTSMYLCASSFTPRNTEAFFGQGTRLTVV.

In this sample, this clonotype turned up a few times. This chain links TRBV28 with TRBJ2-7; 8 bases agree with TRBD1. This CDR3 has 16 amino acids. Per germline, CDR1 MDHEN and CDR2 SYDVKM. V lost 5 bases, J lost 5 bases, and 14 bases stayed unmatched. The CDR3 region is CASSPPGAGGRNEQYF. The CDR3 DNA follows: TGTGCCAGCAGTCCCCCCGGTGCAGGGGGCAGGAACGAGCAGTACTTC.

The gene calls are TRBV5-1 and TRBJ2-2; TRBD2 agrees at 7 bases. This CDR3 spans 16 amino acids. From germline, CDR1 is SGHRS and CDR2 YFSETQ. Trimming took 5 bases from V and 5 from J; bases not matched to a gene: 12. The CDR3 spells CASRRERGLSTGELFF. As DNA, the CDR3 is TGCGCCAGCAGGCGGGAGCGGGGTTTGAGTACCGGGGAGCTGTTTTTT.

This clonotype appeared a few times. CDR3 residues: CASGKQGAAQPQHF. The CDR3 DNA reads TGTGCCAGCGGAAAACAGGGGGCGGCTCAGCCCCAGCATTTT. The chain carries TRBV27 and TRBJ1-5; TRBD1 matches 9 bases. The CDR3 has 14 residues. After removal of 8 bases from V and 6 bases from J, the junction contained 8 bases not matched to a gene. Germline loops: CDR1 MNHEY, CDR2 SMNVEV (reference sequence).

Only a few counts were recorded for this clonotype. The chain carries TRBV3-1 and TRBJ1-4; tentatively, D is TRBD1 (6 bases). The CDR3 spans 15 residues. Trimming cost V 1 base and J 7 bases, with 13 bases left between them. Germline V CDR1 and CDR2: LGHDT, YNNKEL (reference sequence). CDR3 sequence reads: CASSQGGGLREKLFF. DNA for the CDR3: TGTGCCAGCAGCCAAGGTGGGGGCTTGCGTGAAAAACTGTTTTTT.

The genes are TRBV5-1 and TRBJ2-7, with unresolved D. This CDR3 comprises 15 residues. V shed 1 base and J shed 2 bases, with 13 bases lying between them. Germline values: CDR1 SGHRS, CDR2 YFSETQ. The CDR3 is CASSLWGVDPYEQYF. The CDR3 nucleotides read TGCGCCAGCAGCTTGTGGGGTGTTGATCCCTACGAGCAGTACTTC.

The gene calls are TRBV6-1 and TRBJ1-5, with no clear D. The CDR3 runs to 17 residues. Trimming left V 0 bases short and J 7 bases short, with 19 bases between. The germline V gene encodes CDR1 MNHNS and CDR2 SASEGT. CDR3 residues: CASSEAFGRPGWQPQHF. CDR3 in DNA: TGTGCCAGCAGTGAAGCGTTTGGGCGTCCCGGGTGGCAGCCCCAGCATTTT.

The CDR3 region has the DNA TGCGCCAGCAGCTTTGGCTCAGATCAGCCCCAGCATTTT. Amino acid sequence: CASSFGSDQPQHF. The gene calls are TRBV5-1 and TRBJ1-5; the D is unclear. This CDR3 has 13 residues. CDR1 is SGHRS and CDR2 is YFSETQ in the germline V gene. Trimming pared 2 bases from V and 5 bases from J, leaving 8 bases between.

This clonotype was seen only a few times. The V and J genes are TRBV5-1 and TRBJ1-1; D is possibly TRBD1 (5 bases). The V gene lost 3 bases and the J gene lost 1 base, with 13 bases spanning the gap. The CDR3 is 15 residues long. Germline V gene sequence: CDR1 SGHRS, CDR2 YFSETQ. For the CDR3, the DNA is TGCGCCAGCAGCTCCGGGGGGACGGCGAACACTGAAGCTTTCTTT. Its protein product is CASSSGGTANTEAFF. The whole variable domain, filled in from reference TRBV5-1 and TRBJ1-1, reads KAGVTQTPRYLIKTRGQQVTLSCSPISGHRSVSWYQQTPGQGLQFLFEYFSETQRNKGNFPGRFSGRQFSNSRSEMNVSTLELGDSALYLCASSSGGTANTEAFFGQGTRLTVV.

The table lists this clonotype with a few counts. This sequence joins TRBV5-1 and TRBJ1-2; TRBD1 agrees at 9 bases. This CDR3 comprises 15 residues. The ends lost 3 bases at V and 4 bases at J; junction bases unmatched: 7. From germline, CDR1 is SGHRS and CDR2 YFSETQ. The CDR3 loop is CASSSPGTGSYGYTF. The CDR3, as DNA: TGCGCCAGCAGCTCACCCGGGACAGGGTCCTATGGCTACACCTTC. Full variable domain (rest looked up from reference TRBV5-1 and TRBJ1-2): KAGVTQTPRYLIKTRGQQVTLSCSPISGHRSVSWYQQTPGQGLQFLFEYFSETQRNKGNFPGRFSGRQFSNSRSEMNVSTLELGDSALYLCASSSPGTGSYGYTFGSGTRLTVV.

The table lists this clonotype with a few counts. The CDR3 loop reads CAWSVLEGGPGELFF. The DNA for the CDR3 is TGTGCCTGGAGTGTACTAGAGGGGGGCCCCGGGGAGCTGTTTTTT. This sequence joins TRBV30 and TRBJ2-2, with D possibly called TRBD1 or TRBD2 (6 bases each). Trimming removed 0 bases at V and 6 bases at J, with 14 bases between. CDR3 length: 15 amino acids. Germline V gene data show CDR1 as GTSNPN and CDR2 as SVGIG (reference sequence).

The chain uses TRBV20-1 and TRBJ2-7; 8 nucleotides line up with TRBD2. J gave up 6 bases and V 3 bases, and 16 bases lay outside the gene matches. This CDR3 has 16 residues. In germline, CDR1 is DFQATT, CDR2 SNEGSKA (reference sequence). The chain's CDR3 is CSARQMTGTRVFEQYF. The CDR3 coding sequence is TGCAGTGCTAGGCAGATGACCGGGACTAGGGTTTTCGAGCAGTACTTC.

This chain uses TRBV5-1 with TRBJ2-7; D possibly uses TRBD1 or TRBD2 (5 bases each). V was pared by 6 bases and J by 3 bases, with 19 bases between. Germline V CDR1 and CDR2: SGHRS, YFSETQ. The CDR3 sequence is 15 residues long. The CDR3 is CASMLLSGRDYEQYF. CDR3 in DNA: TGCGCCAGCATGTTGCTGTCGGGACGGGACTACGAGCAGTACTTC.

This chain links TRBV5-1 with TRBJ2-7, with D possibly called TRBD1 or TRBD2 (5 bases each). The germline gives CDR1 SGHRS, CDR2 YFSETQ. CDR3 size: 17 residues. The V gene lost 2 bases and the J gene lost 12 bases, with 30 bases spanning the gap. CDR3: CASSLRGPGTSIDIRYF. The CDR3 DNA follows: TGCGCCAGCAGCTTAAGGGGCCCCGGGACCTCAATAGATATACGGTACTTC.

This clonotype turned up a few times. V gene TRBV28 combines with J gene TRBJ2-1; 15 bases agree with TRBD2. The CDR3 extends over 22 amino acids. The V and J ends lost 2 bases and 1 base, in that order; junction bases with no gene match: 15. Germline CDR1 reads MDHEN; CDR2 reads SYDVKM. CDR3: CASSLRTGEPGLAGGSYNEQFF. CDR3 sequence (DNA): TGTGCCAGCAGTTTACGAACCGGGGAACCGGGACTAGCGGGAGGATCCTACAATGAGCAGTTCTTC.